This record covers a single TCR beta chain. The CDR3 contains 15 residues. Germline lookup yields CDR1 SEHNR and CDR2 FQNEAQ (reference sequence). V was clipped by 3 bases and J by 3 bases, with 15 bases between them. Donors came from a validation cohort of some 130 subjects, distinct from the first 666-subject cohort. This sample was included in a study of cytomegalovirus exposure and HLA in healthy donors. Assay: immunoSEQ multiplex PCR; the TCRdb copy retains only in-frame clones and omits some. Here the sample spans around 91,000 clones, about 93% being singletons. Sequencing was performed on PBMCs. This sequence originates from a young woman in good health and CMV-seropositive. This rearrangement joins TRBV7-9 to TRBJ2-7; maybe TRBD2 (5 bases). CDR3 sequence (DNA): TGTGCCAGCAGCTTGGAGTCTAGCAAGGTCTACGAGCAGTACTTC. It yields the protein CASSLESSKVYEQYF.